These 26 T cell receptor beta chains originate from one sample sequenced in a study of CD8 T cells in Susac syndrome. It was with random hexamers that 0.5 to 1 ug RNA was reverse transcribed. In TCRdb, the immunoSEQ multiplex PCR reads were re-called with MiXCR into one record per CDR3 protein. Of 150,000 to 200,000 distinct CDR3 sequences in the sample, about 95% are singletons; the top ten hold 0.15% to 0.2%. The sequencing sample was made of CD8+ T cells from PBMCs. The source is a human donor with multiple sclerosis.

The CDR3 DNA reads as TGTGCCAGCAGGACCAGCCCGGGACTAGCGCAGTTCTTC. Encoded protein: CASRTSPGLAQFF. This chain links TRBV28 with TRBJ2-1, with 9 bases fitting TRBD2. This CDR3 has 13 residues. Germline CDR1 reads MDHEN; CDR2 reads SYDVKM. The V segment lost 6 bases and the J segment 12 bases; nucleotides outside the gene matches: 9.

The rearrangement uses TRBV20-1 and TRBJ2-4; D may be TRBD1 or TRBD2 (6 bases each). This CDR3 has 15 amino acids. The germline CDR1 and CDR2 sequences are DFQATT and SNEGSKA (reference sequence). Trimming pared 7 bases from V and 2 bases from J, leaving 18 bases between. In DNA form, the CDR3 reads TGCAGTGTCCGGGGGCAGGGATTATCCAAAAACATTCAGTACTTC. Translating it yields CSVRGQGLSKNIQYF.

This clonotype was detected once. The V call is TRBV28, the J call TRBJ1-4, with D unresolved. The ends were cut back, 5 bases at V and 17 bases at J, with 21 bases in the middle. Germline values: CDR1 MDHEN, CDR2 SYDVKM. The CDR3 loop spans 13 amino acids. The CDR3 DNA reads as TGTGCCAGCAGTCCGAGTGGAGGTAGTTTTTGCTTTTTT. Encoded protein: CASSPSGGSFCFF.

This sequence joins TRBV12-3 or TRBV12-4 and TRBJ2-3; 8 nucleotides match TRBD2. CDR3 length: 14 amino acids. V gave up 5 bases and J gave up 2 bases; unmatched junction bases: 3. CDR3 nucleotide sequence: TGTGCCAGCAGTCAAGCGGGGGTCACAGATACGCAGTATTTT. Translated: CASSQAGVTDTQYF.

The gene calls are TRBV7-9 and TRBJ2-7; D gene unclear. The ends were cut back, 5 bases at V and 2 bases at J, with 13 bases in the middle. From germline, CDR1 is SEHNR and CDR2 FQNEAQ (reference sequence). CDR3 size: 14 residues. In DNA, the CDR3 is TGTGCCAGCAGCCCCCCGGGCAGACCCTACGAGCAGTACTTC. As protein: CASSPPGRPYEQYF.

V usage is TRBV4-1 and J usage is TRBJ1-2; D is undetermined. Germline CDR1 MGHRA, CDR2 YSYEKL. The CDR3 is 14 amino acids. Trimming took off 3 bases at V and 0 bases at J, with 8 bases between the two ends. The CDR3 coding sequence is TGCGCCAGCAGCCATATTACCACTAACTATGGCTACACCTTC. Translated: CASSHITTNYGYTF.

The chain carries TRBV20-1 and TRBJ2-1, with a possible D match to TRBD2 (5 bases). Germline values: CDR1 DFQATT, CDR2 SNEGSKA (reference sequence). The CDR3 is 12 amino acids. V lost 4 bases and J lost 10, with 14 bases in between. In DNA form, the CDR3 reads TGCAGTGCTACAGCCGGGGTAGTGGAGCAGTTCTTC. Its translation: CSATAGVVEQFF.

V usage is TRBV18 and J usage is TRBJ2-1; possibly TRBD2 for D (6 bases). CDR3 length: 15 amino acids. The V gene lost 3 bases and the J gene lost 3 bases, with 12 bases spanning the gap. CDR1 is KGHSH, CDR2 LQKENI, per germline. CDR3 loop: CASSPRREYYNEQFF. The DNA for the CDR3 is TGTGCCAGCTCACCGAGGAGGGAATACTACAATGAGCAGTTCTTC.

CDR3 residues: CASGLVTGAPYEQYF. The CDR3 nucleotides read TGTGCTAGTGGTTTGGTAACAGGGGCCCCCTACGAGCAGTACTTC. The chain is built from TRBV12-5 and TRBJ2-7, with 7 bases aligning to TRBD1. Trimming took 0 bases from V and 2 from J; bases not matched to a gene: 4. Germline values: CDR1 LGHNT, CDR2 FRNRAP. The CDR3 runs to 15 residues.

The V and J genes are TRBV7-9 and TRBJ1-2; a possible D gene is TRBD1 (5 bases). This CDR3 spans 17 amino acids. V was shortened by 5 bases and J by 0 bases, with 19 bases between the two germline ends. Germline assignment: CDR1 SEHNR and CDR2 FQNEAQ (reference sequence). CDR3 sequence reads: CASSRLPPDRPNYGYTF. As DNA, the CDR3 is TGTGCCAGCAGCCGCCTCCCCCCCGACAGACCTAACTATGGCTACACCTTC.

The V call is TRBV20-1, the J call TRBJ2-5; the match to TRBD1 covers 10 bases. V trimming: 0 bases; J trimming: 5 bases; junction bases outside the gene matches: 6. The CDR3 contains 15 residues. Per germline, CDR1 DFQATT and CDR2 SNEGSKA (reference sequence). Here the CDR3 reads CSARDGGQGMETQYF. The CDR3 coding sequence is TGCAGTGCTAGAGACGGGGGACAGGGGATGGAGACCCAGTACTTC.

V and J are TRBV7-2 and TRBJ2-7; 8 positions match TRBD1. CDR1 is SGHTA, CDR2 FQGNSA, per germline. V trimming: 5 bases; J trimming: 6 bases; junction bases outside the gene matches: 9. This CDR3 has 14 residues. The CDR3 here is CASSPRTGTGEQYF. CDR3 nucleotide sequence: TGTGCCAGCAGCCCGCGGACAGGGACGGGCGAGCAGTACTTC.

V is TRBV9 and J is TRBJ2-1, with no clear D. The V gene lost 0 bases and the J gene lost 6 bases, with 13 bases spanning the gap. This CDR3 comprises 15 residues. Germline V gene sequence: CDR1 SGDLS, CDR2 YYNGEE. CDR3 protein: CASSVGLRSPNEQFF. As DNA, the CDR3 is TGTGCCAGCAGCGTAGGCCTAAGGTCCCCCAATGAGCAGTTCTTC.

There are a few counts of this clonotype. The V gene is TRBV12-3 or TRBV12-4, the J gene TRBJ2-5; D ambiguous. Trimming took 3 bases from V and 4 from J, leaving 9 bases between them. The CDR3 is 13 amino acids. In DNA form, the CDR3 reads TGTGCCAGCAGTTTTGGCGGATTAGAGACCCAGTACTTC. Translation gives CASSFGGLETQYF.

This chain links TRBV27 with TRBJ2-7, with 8 bases fitting TRBD1. CDR3 length equals 14 residues. The V segment lost 3 bases and the J segment 3 bases; nucleotides outside the gene matches: 4. Germline V gene lookup returns CDR1 MNHEY and CDR2 SMNVEV (reference sequence). For the CDR3, the DNA is TGTGCCAGCAGTTTTGGACAGGGAGGCTACGAGCAGTACTTC. Its protein is CASSFGQGGYEQYF.

This rearrangement joins TRBV27 to TRBJ2-7, with D perhaps matching TRBD2 (6 bases). Germline V gene sequence: CDR1 MNHEY, CDR2 SMNVEV (reference sequence). The CDR3 has 14 residues. V gave up 5 bases and J gave up 7 bases, with 18 bases separating them. CDR3 amino acids: CASSGPGLLREQYF. For the CDR3, the DNA is TGTGCCAGCAGTGGACCGGGACTGCTACGGGAGCAGTACTTC.

V gene TRBV20-1 combines with J gene TRBJ2-1; the D is unclear. Trimming left V 1 base short and J 6 bases short, with 19 bases between. The CDR3 has 16 residues. Germline CDR1 and CDR2: DFQATT and SNEGSKA (reference sequence). The DNA of the CDR3 is TGCAGTGCTAGAGTATTCGGGCTAGAAAGGCGCAATGAGCAGTTCTTC. Translated, it gives CSARVFGLERRNEQFF.

This rearrangement joins TRBV27 to TRBJ1-5; D is unclear. The ends were cut back, 6 bases at V and 6 bases at J, with 9 bases in the middle. Germline-derived CDR1 and CDR2 are MNHEY and SMNVEV (reference sequence). This CDR3 is built from 12 residues. The CDR3 sequence is CASRHAGQPQHF. The CDR3 DNA reads TGTGCCAGCAGACACGCGGGTCAGCCCCAGCATTTT.

The chain recombines TRBV27 with TRBJ2-6; tentatively, D is TRBD1 (5 bases). CDR1 and CDR2 (germline): MNHEY, SMNVEV (reference sequence). The V gene lost 6 bases and the J gene lost 11 bases, with 8 bases spanning the gap. The CDR3 length is 11 residues. Here the CDR3 DNA reads TGTGCCAGCAGGCAAGGGGACGTCCTGACTTTC. This gives the protein CASRQGDVLTF. Filled out from reference TRBV27 and TRBJ2-6, the complete variable domain reads EAQVTQNPRYLITVTGKKLTVTCSQNMNHEYMSWYRQDPGLGLRQIYYSMNVEVTDKGDVPEGYKVSRKEKRNFPLILESPSPNQTSLYFCASRQGDVLTFGAGSRLTVL.

The genes are TRBV12-3 or TRBV12-4 and TRBJ2-3; a possible D gene is TRBD1 (6 bases). The CDR3 contains 13 residues. Trimming shortened V by 6 bases and J by 6 bases, and 13 bases separated the two germline ends. CDR3 residues: CASSQGTFDTQYF. The CDR3 DNA sequence: TGTGCCAGCAGCCAAGGGACATTCGATACGCAGTATTTT.

The rearrangement links TRBV29-1 to TRBJ2-3, with D hard to call. This CDR3 spans 13 amino acids. Deletions cut 5 bases from V and 1 base from J, with 10 bases between. Germline CDR1 SQVTM, CDR2 ANQGSEA. CDR3 DNA sequence: TGCAGCGTTATCCCAGCCCGCACAGATACGCAGTATTTT. Protein sequence: CSVIPARTDTQYF.

This chain joins TRBV13 and TRBJ1-2; D ambiguous. V lost 6 bases to trimming and J lost 4 bases, with 12 bases between them. The germline CDR1 and CDR2 sequences are PRHDT and FYEKMQ (reference sequence). The CDR3 totals 13 residues. DNA for the CDR3: TGTGCCAGCAGGTCGACCTTTCCCTATGGCTACACCTTC. This translates into CASRSTFPYGYTF.

This clonotype has only one observation. The V gene is TRBV11-2, the J gene TRBJ2-3, with D perhaps matching TRBD1 (5 bases). The CDR3 loop spans 14 amino acids. Germline CDR1 reads SGHAT; CDR2 reads FQNNGV. The germline V and J ends were trimmed by 2 bases and 1 base, with 7 bases remaining between them. For the CDR3, the DNA is TGTGCCAGCAGCTTAATAGGGGGCACAGATACGCAGTATTTT. It yields the protein CASSLIGGTDTQYF.

The chain employs TRBV20-1 and TRBJ2-2; no firm D call. Germline loops: CDR1 DFQATT, CDR2 SNEGSKA (reference sequence). V was trimmed by 6 bases and J by 4 bases, leaving 6 bases between them. The CDR3 is 11 residues long. The DNA of the CDR3 is TGCAGTGCCAAAGCCACCGGGGAGCTGTTTTTT. Amino acid sequence: CSAKATGELFF.

The V gene is TRBV28, the J gene TRBJ1-2; 7 nucleotides line up with TRBD1. V lost 3 bases and J lost 3; bases outside the gene matches: 4. Per germline, CDR1 MDHEN and CDR2 SYDVKM. The CDR3 extends over 14 amino acids. As DNA, the CDR3 is TGTGCCAGCAGTTTGACAGGGTTCGACTATGGCTACACCTTC. Its translation is CASSLTGFDYGYTF.

The V call is TRBV27, the J call TRBJ2-3; possible D gene TRBD2, 6 bases. Trimming removed 0 bases from V and 0 bases from J, with 10 bases in between. This CDR3 contains 16 residues. CDR1 and CDR2 (germline): MNHEY, SMNVEV (reference sequence). CDR3 region: CASSLSGGVSTDTQYF. The CDR3 DNA is TGTGCCAGCAGTTTATCGGGCGGGGTAAGCACAGATACGCAGTATTTT.